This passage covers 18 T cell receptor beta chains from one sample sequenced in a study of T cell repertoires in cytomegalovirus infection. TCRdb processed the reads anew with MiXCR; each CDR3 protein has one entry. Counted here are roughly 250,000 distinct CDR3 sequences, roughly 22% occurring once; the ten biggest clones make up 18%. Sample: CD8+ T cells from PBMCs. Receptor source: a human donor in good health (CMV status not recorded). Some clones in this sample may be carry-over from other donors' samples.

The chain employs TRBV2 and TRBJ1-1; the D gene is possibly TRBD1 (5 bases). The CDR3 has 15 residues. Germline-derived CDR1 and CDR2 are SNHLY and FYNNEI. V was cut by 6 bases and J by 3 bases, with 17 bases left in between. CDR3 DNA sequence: TGTGCCAGCAGGGAATACAGGCCTTCTTACACTGAAGCTTTCTTT. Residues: CASREYRPSYTEAFF.

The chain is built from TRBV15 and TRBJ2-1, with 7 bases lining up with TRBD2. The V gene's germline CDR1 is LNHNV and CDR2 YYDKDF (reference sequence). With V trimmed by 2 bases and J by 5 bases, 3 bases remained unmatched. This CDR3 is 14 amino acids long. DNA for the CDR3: TGTGCCACCAGCAGAACTAGCGCCAACAATGAGCAGTTCTTC. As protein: CATSRTSANNEQFF.

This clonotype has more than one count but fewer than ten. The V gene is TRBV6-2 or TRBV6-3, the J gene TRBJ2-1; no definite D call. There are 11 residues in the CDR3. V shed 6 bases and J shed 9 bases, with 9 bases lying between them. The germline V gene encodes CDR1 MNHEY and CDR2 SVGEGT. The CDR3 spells CASSQSGEQFF. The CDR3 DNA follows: TGTGCCAGCAGCCAGAGTGGTGAGCAGTTCTTC.

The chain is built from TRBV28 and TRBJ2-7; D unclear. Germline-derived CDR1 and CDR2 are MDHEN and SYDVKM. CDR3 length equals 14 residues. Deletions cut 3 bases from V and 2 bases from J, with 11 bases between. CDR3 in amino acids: CASSFDINPYEQYF. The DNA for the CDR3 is TGTGCCAGCAGTTTTGACATCAACCCCTACGAGCAGTACTTC.

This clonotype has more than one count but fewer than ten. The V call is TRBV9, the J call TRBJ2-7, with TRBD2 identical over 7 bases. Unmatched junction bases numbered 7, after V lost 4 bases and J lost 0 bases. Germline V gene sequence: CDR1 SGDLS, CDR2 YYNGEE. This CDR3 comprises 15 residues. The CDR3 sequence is CASSPTSDSSYEQYF. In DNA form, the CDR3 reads TGTGCCAGCAGCCCAACTAGCGACTCCTCCTACGAGCAGTACTTC.

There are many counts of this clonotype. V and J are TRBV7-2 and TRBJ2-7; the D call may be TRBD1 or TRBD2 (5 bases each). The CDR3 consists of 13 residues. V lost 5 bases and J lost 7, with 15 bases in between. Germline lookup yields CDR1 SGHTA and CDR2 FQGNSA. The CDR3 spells CASSPGAFLEQYF. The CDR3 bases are TGTGCCAGCAGCCCCGGGGCATTCTTGGAGCAGTACTTC.

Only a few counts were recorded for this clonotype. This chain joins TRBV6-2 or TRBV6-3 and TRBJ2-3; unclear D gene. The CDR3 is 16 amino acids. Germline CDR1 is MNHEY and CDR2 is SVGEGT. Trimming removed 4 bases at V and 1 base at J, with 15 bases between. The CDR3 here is CASSSLGRSRTDTQYF. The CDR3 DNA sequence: TGTGCCAGCAGTTCCCTTGGGCGGAGCCGCACAGATACGCAGTATTTT.

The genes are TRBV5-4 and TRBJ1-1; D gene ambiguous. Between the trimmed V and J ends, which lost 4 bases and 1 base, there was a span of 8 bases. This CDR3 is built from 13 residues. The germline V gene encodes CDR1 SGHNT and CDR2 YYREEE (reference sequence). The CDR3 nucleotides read TGTGCCAGCAGCACTTCGGAGAACACTGAAGCTTTCTTT. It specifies CASSTSENTEAFF.

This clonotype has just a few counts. The CDR3 loop reads CATSISRDRDYEQYF. In nucleotides, the CDR3 is TGTGCCACCAGCATTTCCCGGGACAGGGACTACGAGCAGTACTTC. The J gene is TRBJ2-7, the V gene TRBV15; 9 bases match TRBD1. CDR1 LNHNV and CDR2 YYDKDF come from the germline V gene (reference sequence). The ends lost 4 bases at V and 3 bases at J; junction bases unmatched: 7. The CDR3 spans 15 residues.

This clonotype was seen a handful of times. The CDR3 region has the DNA TGTGCCAGCAGTGAGGAGCGGGGGCCGTACAATGAGCAGTTCTTC. Its protein product is CASSEERGPYNEQFF. The chain recombines TRBV28 with TRBJ2-1; 8 nucleotides align to TRBD2. Germline CDR1 and CDR2: MDHEN and SYDVKM. Trimming took 5 bases from V and 4 from J; bases not matched to a gene: 7. The CDR3 runs 15 residues.

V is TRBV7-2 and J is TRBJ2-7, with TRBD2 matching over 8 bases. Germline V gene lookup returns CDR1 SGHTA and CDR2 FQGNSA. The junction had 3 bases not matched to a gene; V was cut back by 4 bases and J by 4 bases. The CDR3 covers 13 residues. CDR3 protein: CASSYQRGYEQYF. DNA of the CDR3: TGTGCCAGCAGCTATCAGCGGGGGTACGAGCAGTACTTC.

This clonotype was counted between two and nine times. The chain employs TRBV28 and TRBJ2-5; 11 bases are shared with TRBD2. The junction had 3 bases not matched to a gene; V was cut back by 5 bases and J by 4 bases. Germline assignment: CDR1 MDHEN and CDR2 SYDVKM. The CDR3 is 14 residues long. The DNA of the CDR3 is TGTGCCAGCAGTGGACTAGCGGGTGGAGAGACCCAGTACTTC. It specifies CASSGLAGGETQYF.

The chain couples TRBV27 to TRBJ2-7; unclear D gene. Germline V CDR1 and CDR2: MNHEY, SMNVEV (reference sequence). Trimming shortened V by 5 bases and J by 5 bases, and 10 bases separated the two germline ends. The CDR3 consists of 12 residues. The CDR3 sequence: CASSTNPNEQYF. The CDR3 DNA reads TGTGCCAGCAGTACCAATCCTAACGAGCAGTACTTC.

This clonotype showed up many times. This CDR3 is CASSSTSGAYNEQFF. The CDR3 bases are TGTGCCAGCAGCTCCACTAGCGGGGCCTACAATGAGCAGTTCTTC. The chain is built from TRBV7-6 and TRBJ2-1, with 10 bases fitting TRBD2. Germline values: CDR1 SGHVS, CDR2 FNYEAQ. The CDR3 has 15 amino acids. V shed 4 bases and J 2 bases; nucleotides not matched to a gene: 2.

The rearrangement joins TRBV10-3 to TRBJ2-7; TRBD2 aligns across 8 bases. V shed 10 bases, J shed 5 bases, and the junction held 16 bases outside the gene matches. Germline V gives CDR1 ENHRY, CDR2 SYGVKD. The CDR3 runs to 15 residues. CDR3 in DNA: TGTGCCACCAGGGAGGAGGTAGCGGGGATCCACGAGCAGTACTTC. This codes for CATREEVAGIHEQYF.

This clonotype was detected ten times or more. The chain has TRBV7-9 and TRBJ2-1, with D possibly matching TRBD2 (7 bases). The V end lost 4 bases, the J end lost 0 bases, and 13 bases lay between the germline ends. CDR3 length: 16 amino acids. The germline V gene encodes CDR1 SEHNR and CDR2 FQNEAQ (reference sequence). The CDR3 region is CASSSWEGDSYNEQFF. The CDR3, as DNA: TGTGCCAGCAGCTCTTGGGAGGGGGACTCCTACAATGAGCAGTTCTTC.

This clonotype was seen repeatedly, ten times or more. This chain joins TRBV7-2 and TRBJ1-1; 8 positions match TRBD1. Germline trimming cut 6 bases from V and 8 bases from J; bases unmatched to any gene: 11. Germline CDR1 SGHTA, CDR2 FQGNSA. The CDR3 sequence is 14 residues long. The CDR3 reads CASSSWGQDEEAFF. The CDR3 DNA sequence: TGTGCCAGCAGTAGCTGGGGACAGGACGAAGAAGCTTTCTTT.

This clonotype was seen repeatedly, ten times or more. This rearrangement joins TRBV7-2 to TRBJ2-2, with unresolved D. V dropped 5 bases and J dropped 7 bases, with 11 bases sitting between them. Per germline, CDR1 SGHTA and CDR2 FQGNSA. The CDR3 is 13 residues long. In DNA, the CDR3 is TGTGCCAGCAGCCCCCCCCGGGTCGGGGAGCTGTTTTTT. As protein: CASSPPRVGELFF. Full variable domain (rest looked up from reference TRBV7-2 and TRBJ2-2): GAGVSQSPSNKVTEKGKDVELRCDPISGHTALYWYRQSLGQGLEFLIYFQGNSAPDKSGLPSDRFSAERTGGSVSTLTIQRTQQEDSAVYLCASSPPRVGELFFGEGSRLTVL.